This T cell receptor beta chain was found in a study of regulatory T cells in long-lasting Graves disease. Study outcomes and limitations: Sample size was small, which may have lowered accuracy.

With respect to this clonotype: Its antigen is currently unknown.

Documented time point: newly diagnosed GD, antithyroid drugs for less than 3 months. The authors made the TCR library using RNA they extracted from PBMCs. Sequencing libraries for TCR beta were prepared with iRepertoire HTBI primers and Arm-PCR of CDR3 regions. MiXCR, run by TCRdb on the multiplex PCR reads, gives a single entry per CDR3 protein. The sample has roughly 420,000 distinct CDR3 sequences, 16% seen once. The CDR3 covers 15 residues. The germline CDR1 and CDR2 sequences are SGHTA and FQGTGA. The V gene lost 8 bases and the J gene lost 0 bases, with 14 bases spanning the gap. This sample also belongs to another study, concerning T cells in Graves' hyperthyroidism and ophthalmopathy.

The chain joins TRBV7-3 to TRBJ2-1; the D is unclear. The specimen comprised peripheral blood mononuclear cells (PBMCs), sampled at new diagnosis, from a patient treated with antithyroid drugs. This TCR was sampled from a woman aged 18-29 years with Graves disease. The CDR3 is CASGSGRSSYNEQFF. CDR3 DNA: TGTGCCAGCGGGTCAGGCAGAAGCTCCTACAATGAGCAGTTCTTC.